This entry lists 24 T cell receptor beta chains sequenced from one sample in a study of intratumoral heterogeneity in liver cancer. This table comes from immunoSEQ multiplex PCR, and its TCRdb copy is limited to in-frame clones, with some not included. The sample has 20,000 to 25,000 clones, roughly 66% seen once. The source material was tumor-adjacent normal tissue, sampled before any cancer treatment. The receptor set was obtained from a woman aged 70-85 years with hepatocellular carcinoma.

This chain links TRBV29-1 with TRBJ2-7, with a possible D match to TRBD1 (6 bases). Germline CDR1 is SQVTM and CDR2 is ANQGSEA. The CDR3 sequence is 12 residues long. Deletions cut 8 bases from V and 3 bases from J, with 14 bases between. The CDR3 DNA follows: TGCAGCTCCAGGGACACGCACTACGAGCAGTACTTC. Translating gives CSSRDTHYEQYF.

The CDR3 region is CASRRGQTYGYTF. CDR3 DNA sequence: TGTGCCAGCAGGAGGGGACAGACTTATGGCTACACCTTC. This rearrangement joins TRBV5-4 to TRBJ1-2; TRBD1 matches at 7 bases. The V and J ends lost 5 bases and 5 bases, in that order; junction bases with no gene match: 6. The CDR3 runs to 13 residues. Germline V gene data show CDR1 as SGHNT and CDR2 as YYREEE (reference sequence). The complete variable domain, with remaining parts taken from reference TRBV5-4 and TRBJ1-2, reads ETGVTQSPTHLIKTRGQQVTLRCSSQSGHNTVSWYQQALGQGPQFIFQYYREEENGRGNFPPRFSGLQFPNYSSELNVNALELDDSALYLCASRRGQTYGYTFGSGTRLTVV.

This chain connects TRBV24-1 to TRBJ1-5; D uncertain. CDR3 length: 14 amino acids. Trimming took off 5 bases at V and 0 bases at J, with 7 bases between the two ends. Germline lookup yields CDR1 KGHDR and CDR2 SFDVKD. CDR3 coding DNA: TGTGCCACCAGTGCCCAAAATAGCAATCAGCCCCAGCATTTT. It is translated as CATSAQNSNQPQHF.

The CDR3 is CASSPGTSGMHEQFF. The CDR3 DNA reads TGCGCCAGCAGCCCGGGGACTAGCGGGATGCATGAGCAGTTCTTC. The chain recombines TRBV5-1 with TRBJ2-1; 13 bases align to TRBD2. CDR3 length equals 15 residues. Germline CDR1 and CDR2: SGHRS and YFSETQ. V shed 4 bases and J 8 bases; nucleotides not matched to a gene: 6.

The rearrangement links TRBV28 to TRBJ2-3, with 10 bases identical to TRBD2. Germline V gene sequence: CDR1 MDHEN, CDR2 SYDVKM. CDR3 length: 15 amino acids. The ends lost 3 bases at V and 2 bases at J; junction bases unmatched: 2. The CDR3 loop is CASSFGTSDTDTQYF. CDR3 DNA: TGTGCCAGCAGTTTCGGGACTAGCGACACAGATACGCAGTATTTT.

The genes are TRBV27 and TRBJ2-7; TRBD1 agrees at 10 bases. Trimming removed 5 bases from V and 5 bases from J; junction bases left unmatched: 9. The CDR3 has 15 amino acids. CDR1 MNHEY and CDR2 SMNVEV come from the germline V gene (reference sequence). The CDR3 nucleotides are TGTGCCAGCAGTCCCCCACCGGGACAGGGGAACGAGCAGTACTTC. It encodes CASSPPPGQGNEQYF.

In this sample, this clone turned up once. V usage is TRBV4-1 and J usage is TRBJ2-7, with D perhaps TRBD1 (6 bases). This CDR3 has 15 amino acids. The germline gives CDR1 MGHRA, CDR2 YSYEKL. Trimming took 4 bases from V and 3 from J, leaving 16 bases between them. The CDR3 coding sequence is TGCGCCAGCAGCCCAGGGGCGCTTGACCTCTACGAGCAGTACTTC. This encodes CASSPGALDLYEQYF.

This clone was recorded only once. This rearrangement joins TRBV5-1 to TRBJ2-1, with TRBD2 matching over 14 bases. The V gene's germline CDR1 is SGHRS and CDR2 YFSETQ. The CDR3 consists of 16 residues. Losses at the gene ends were 2 bases for V and 8 bases for J; bases not matched to a gene: 6. The CDR3 nucleotides read TGCGCCAGCAGCTTTTACGGGACTAGCGGGAGCTATGAGCAGTTCTTC. As protein: CASSFYGTSGSYEQFF. The full variable domain, in which reference TRBV5-1 and TRBJ2-1 provide the parts outside the CDR3, is KAGVTQTPRYLIKTRGQQVTLSCSPISGHRSVSWYQQTPGQGLQFLFEYFSETQRNKGNFPGRFSGRQFSNSRSEMNVSTLELGDSALYLCASSFYGTSGSYEQFFGPGTRLTVL.

V gene TRBV7-9 combines with J gene TRBJ2-1, with 7 bases lining up with TRBD2. This CDR3 contains 17 residues. V trimming: 5 bases; J trimming: 2 bases; junction bases outside the gene matches: 12. In germline, CDR1 is SEHNR, CDR2 FQNEAQ (reference sequence). This CDR3 reads CASSPQGVAGTYNEQFF. The DNA of the CDR3 is TGTGCCAGCAGCCCTCAAGGAGTAGCGGGTACCTACAATGAGCAGTTCTTC.

This rearrangement joins TRBV5-6 to TRBJ1-5; a possible D gene is TRBD1 (5 bases). CDR1 SGHDT and CDR2 YYEEEE come from the germline V gene. This CDR3 is 17 amino acids long. Trimming took 4 bases from V and 5 from J, leaving 22 bases between them. CDR3 amino acids: CASSHKTSGGKYQPQHF. The CDR3 DNA reads as TGTGCCAGCAGCCACAAGACGTCGGGGGGAAAGTATCAGCCCCAGCATTTT.

V usage is TRBV5-1 and J usage is TRBJ2-3; a weak D match, TRBD2 (5 bases). CDR1 and CDR2 (germline): SGHRS, YFSETQ. The CDR3 extends over 13 amino acids. The V end was cut by 0 bases, the J end by 5 bases, with 7 bases between. The CDR3 sequence: CASSLGGLDTQYF. In DNA form, the CDR3 reads TGCGCCAGCAGCTTGGGAGGGTTAGATACGCAGTATTTT.

This chain connects TRBV6-6 to TRBJ2-7, with TRBD2 identical over 7 bases. CDR1 MNHNY and CDR2 SVGAGI come from the germline V gene (reference sequence). J lost 6 bases, V lost 0 bases, and 5 bases had no gene match. The CDR3 is made up of 14 amino acids. The CDR3 DNA reads as TGTGCCAGCAGTTACTCGACTAGCAACAGCGAGCAGTACTTC. Protein product: CASSYSTSNSEQYF.

J is TRBJ1-5 and V is TRBV19, with D tentatively TRBD1 (6 bases). Between the trimmed V and J ends, which lost 11 bases and 2 bases, there was a span of 16 bases. Germline V gene data show CDR1 as LNHDA and CDR2 as SQIVND (reference sequence). The CDR3 has 14 amino acids. The CDR3 DNA is TGTGCCTCTAGTGAGGGGGGTCGCAATCAGCCCCAGCATTTT. This gives the protein CASSEGGRNQPQHF.

The chain employs TRBV28 and TRBJ1-1; no reliable D call. The V end was cut by 5 bases, the J end by 6 bases, with 4 bases between. The CDR3 has 10 residues. Germline V lookup: CDR1 MDHEN, CDR2 SYDVKM. The CDR3 protein is CASSMSEAFF. The CDR3 region has the DNA TGTGCCAGCAGTATGTCTGAAGCTTTCTTT.

The V gene is TRBV29-1, the J gene TRBJ2-7, with 8 bases lining up with TRBD2. The germline V gene has CDR1 SQVTM and CDR2 ANQGSEA. V shed 6 bases and J 2 bases; nucleotides not matched to a gene: 9. This CDR3 is built from 14 residues. The CDR3 sequence is CSVGGGPGPYEQYF. DNA of the CDR3: TGCAGCGTCGGGGGGGGGCCAGGGCCCTACGAGCAGTACTTC.

The chain uses TRBV28 and TRBJ1-2; no firm D call. Trimming took 6 bases from V and 5 from J, leaving 16 bases between them. Looked up from germline, CDR1 is MDHEN and CDR2 is SYDVKM. The CDR3 totals 14 residues. The CDR3 loop reads CASSAQAGAYGYTF. The CDR3 region has the DNA TGTGCCAGCAGCGCCCAGGCGGGCGCGTATGGCTACACCTTC.

The CDR3 DNA sequence: TGTGCCAGCAACCCCTTCGGGGAGGGCGGGGAGACCCAGTACTTC. Translation gives CASNPFGEGGETQYF. V and J are TRBV5-8 and TRBJ2-5, with 7 bases lining up with TRBD2. CDR3 size: 15 residues. The V gene end was trimmed by 6 bases and the J gene end by 5 bases; junction bases not matched to a gene: 13. The V gene's germline CDR1 is SGHTS and CDR2 YDEGEE.

V usage is TRBV7-3 and J usage is TRBJ2-1; the D gene is possibly TRBD2 (6 bases). Trimming pared 1 base from V and 8 bases from J, leaving 21 bases between. This CDR3 has 17 amino acids. The germline gives CDR1 SGHTA, CDR2 FQGTGA. CDR3 sequence: CASSLIPHGSGGHEQFF. Here the CDR3 DNA reads TGTGCCAGCAGCTTAATCCCTCACGGGAGTGGAGGACATGAGCAGTTCTTC.

The V gene is TRBV5-1, the J gene TRBJ2-7; 14 nucleotides agree with TRBD2. The CDR3 sequence is 19 residues long. The V segment lost 4 bases and the J segment 6 bases; nucleotides outside the gene matches: 18. Germline CDR1 reads SGHRS; CDR2 reads YFSETQ. The CDR3: CASSHGLAGGLSPNPEQYF. CDR3 nucleotides: TGCGCCAGCAGCCACGGACTAGCGGGAGGCCTGTCCCCAAATCCCGAGCAGTACTTC.

The chain combines TRBV28 with TRBJ2-1; 10 nucleotides match TRBD2. Germline values: CDR1 MDHEN, CDR2 SYDVKM. The CDR3 covers 14 residues. V was clipped by 11 bases and J by 7 bases; unmatched bases: 11. The CDR3 spells CAAASGLARNEQFF. In nucleotides, the CDR3 is TGTGCCGCGGCTTCGGGACTAGCGAGGAATGAGCAGTTCTTC.

The rearrangement joins TRBV12-3 or TRBV12-4 to TRBJ2-5; no definite D call. CDR3 length equals 10 residues. Trimming shortened V by 8 bases and J by 4 bases, and 5 bases separated the two germline ends. CDR3 sequence (DNA): TGTGCCAGCGGTGGAGAGACCCAGTACTTC. Its translation is CASGGETQYF.

This chain uses TRBV7-9 with TRBJ2-3; D is perhaps TRBD1 (5 bases). The CDR3 covers 16 residues. V lost 2 bases to trimming and J lost 5 bases, with 17 bases between them. CDR1 is SEHNR, CDR2 FQNEAQ, per germline (reference sequence). CDR3 residues: CASSLWGRAVGDTQYF. CDR3 sequence (DNA): TGTGCCAGCAGCTTATGGGGCAGGGCTGTAGGAGATACGCAGTATTTT.

This clone came up a few times. The rearrangement joins TRBV29-1 to TRBJ2-7; TRBD2 is a possible D gene (5 bases). The CDR3 covers 12 residues. Germline V gene sequence: CDR1 SQVTM, CDR2 ANQGSEA. V was clipped by 4 bases and J by 2 bases, with 9 bases between them. The CDR3 bases are TGCAGCGTTGGGACGGGGACCTACGAGCAGTACTTC. It is translated as CSVGTGTYEQYF.

This chain uses TRBV29-1 with TRBJ2-5, with 8 bases that match TRBD1. The CDR3 contains 14 residues. The J segment lost 4 bases and the V segment lost 6 bases, leaving 10 bases of the junction unmatched. Looked up from germline, CDR1 is SQVTM and CDR2 is ANQGSEA. CDR3 nucleotides: TGCAGCGTAAATACACAGGGGGTGGGAGAGACCCAGTACTTC. Protein sequence: CSVNTQGVGETQYF.